This record concerns one T cell receptor (beta chain) sequence. The data are from a study of technical replicates of blood from several donors. Generated by immunoSEQ multiplex PCR, the TCRdb table keeps only in-frame clones and is missing some. This sample has 8,000 to 10,000 clones, with 91% found just once. The sequence came from a human donor in good health. The sample was PBMCs.

The CDR3 loop reads CASSQEETHYEQYF. CDR3 in DNA: TGCGCCAGCAGCCAAGAAGAGACTCACTACGAGCAGTACTTC. The chain employs TRBV4-1 and TRBJ2-7; no clear D gene. Trimming removed 0 bases from V and 3 bases from J, with 9 bases in between. CDR3 length: 14 amino acids. Germline-derived CDR1 and CDR2 are MGHRA and YSYEKL.